This T cell receptor (beta chain) stems from a study of CXCR3-negative and CXCR3-positive naive CD8 T cells. According to its frequency, this clonotype is medium-sized. UMI labels and 5' RACE were used to prepare the TRB cDNA libraries. TCRdb reprocessed the 5' RACE reads; each CDR3 protein has one entry and no DNA is given. The sample data list thousands of distinct CDR3 sequences. Germline V gene sequence: CDR1 MNHEY, CDR2 SVGAGI. The CDR3 has 16 amino acids. Sequenced: naive CXCR3- CD8+ T cells from blood. As for subset: CD45RO-CCR7+CD27+CD95- naive CD8+ T cells lacking CXCR3 (TNR3-). The TCR was taken from a human donor in good health. Some clones in this sample may be carry-over from other donors' samples. The V gene is TRBV6-5, the J gene TRBJ2-3; TCRdb's D gene call, TRBD2, goes unchecked for lack of DNA. CDR3 residues: CASSYSTSGRGDTQYF.